The T cell receptor beta chain described here comes from a study of technical replicates of blood from several donors. Trimming took 8 bases from V and 14 from J, leaving 18 bases between them. The germline V gene has CDR1 DFQATT and CDR2 SNEGSKA (reference sequence). This CDR3 contains 11 residues. Assay used: immunoSEQ multiplex PCR; TCRdb lists only in-frame clones, some missing. The top ten clones hold about 0.26% of a sample with about 73,000 clones, roughly 93% of them seen once. The sequenced sample consisted of T cells isolated from PBMCs. This receptor was taken from a human donor in good health. The chain combines TRBV20-1 with TRBJ1-4, with D perhaps matching TRBD1 (5 bases). The CDR3 coding sequence is TGCAGTACCCTACTCAGGGAATACCTGTTTTTT. Translated: CSTLLREYLFF.